Listed below are T cell receptor beta chains from one sample, sequenced in a study of shared clonotypes between healthy human individuals. TCRdb's copy holds only in-frame clones and misses some; the assay was immunoSEQ multiplex PCR. The sample carries around 550,000 clones, about 96% recorded once. The sequencing input was naive CD4+ T cells sorted from blood. These TCRs come from a woman aged 30 to 39 in good health. Each CDR3 is given with its conserved first and last residue. The D gene is left open where the match is weak. Some rows have no size entry. The others give once, few or many, or a class for an expanded clone.

j_call,clone_size,v_call,cdr3_length,d_call,cdr3_nt,cdr3_aa
TRBJ1-4,once,TRBV11-1,15,-,TGTGCCAGCAGCTTAGCTTCAACTGAGAATGAAAAACTGTTTTTT,CASSLASTENEKLFF
TRBJ2-1,-,TRBV7-9,11,-,TGTGCCAGCAGCTTACTTAATGAGCAGTTCTTC,CASSLLNEQFF
TRBJ2-7,-,TRBV5-1,15,TRBD2,TGCGCCAGCAGTTATCTAGCGGGAGAAGCCTACGAGCAGTACTTC,CASSYLAGEAYEQYF
TRBJ1-1,-,TRBV6-6,15,TRBD1,TGTGCCAGCAGTAATCCAGACAGGGGAAGCACTGAAGCTTTCTTT,CASSNPDRGSTEAFF
TRBJ2-2,-,TRBV9,16,-,TGTGCCAGCAGGATCGGACTCCCGATAGAAACCGGGGAGCTGTTTTTT,CASRIGLPIETGELFF
TRBJ1-1,-,TRBV6-1,13,TRBD1,TGTGCCAGCTTAAGGACAGGGGGCGGGAGTGCTTTCTTT,CASLRTGGGSAFF
TRBJ1-2,-,TRBV6-5,14,-,TGTGCCAGCAGTTACGATTTTAAACGGTACGGCTACACCTTC,CASSYDFKRYGYTF
TRBJ1-1,once,TRBV20-1,11,-,TGCAGTGCTAGCCGGGGCACTGAAGCTTTCTTT,CSASRGTEAFF
TRBJ2-5,-,TRBV6-1,13,-,TGTGCCAGCAGTCCGAGACTAGAGGGGACCCAGTACTTC,CASSPRLEGTQYF
TRBJ1-1,-,TRBV7-9,13,-,TGTGCCAGCAGCTTCCGGGGGGCGACTGAAGCTTTCTTT,CASSFRGATEAFF
TRBJ1-1,-,TRBV10-3,14,-,TGTGCCATCACCCCAGGAGAAAGGGGCACTGAAGCTTTCTTT,CAITPGERGTEAFF
TRBJ1-1,-,TRBV28,16,TRBD1,TGTGCCAGCAGACCGCGGACAGGGGCCCCGAACACTGAAGCTTTCTTT,CASRPRTGAPNTEAFF
TRBJ1-3,-,TRBV7-2,13,TRBD1,TGTGCCAGCCGGGACAGGGGATTAACCACCATATATTTT,CASRDRGLTTIYF
TRBJ1-4,-,TRBV2,13,-,TGTGCCAGCAGTGAAACGGCGGACGAAAAACTGTTTTTT,CASSETADEKLFF
TRBJ1-3,-,TRBV2,15,-,TGTGCCAGCAGTGTTACCAGCAACTCTGGAAACACCATATATTTT,CASSVTSNSGNTIYF
TRBJ1-1,-,TRBV28,14,-,TGTGCCAGCAGTTTAGGGAGTCGAGGGACTGAAGCTTTCTTT,CASSLGSRGTEAFF
TRBJ2-7,-,TRBV19,14,-,TGTGCCAGTAGTATAAATGGGGAACCCTACGAGCAGTACTTC,CASSINGEPYEQYF
TRBJ2-7,-,TRBV13,13,-,TGTGCCAGCAGCCCAGGCCGGGACTACGAGCAGTACTTC,CASSPGRDYEQYF
TRBJ1-4,-,TRBV11-3,15,-,TGTGCCAGCAGCTGGTTCCCTAATACTAATGAAAAACTGTTTTTT,CASSWFPNTNEKLFF
TRBJ2-5,-,TRBV28,12,-,TGTGCCAGCAACCCGACAGGTGGTGAGCAGTACTTC,CASNPTGGEQYF
TRBJ2-7,-,TRBV10-3,16,-,TGTGCCATCAGTGGAGGGATTAGCGGAGGCTCCTACGAGCAGTACTTC,CAISGGISGGSYEQYF
TRBJ1-1,-,TRBV7-9,15,-,TGTGCCAGCAGCTTAGAGAGCGGGCCTGGGGGTGAAGCTTTCTTT,CASSLESGPGGEAFF
TRBJ1-5,-,TRBV5-1,14,-,TGCGCCAGCAGCTTGGGAACAGCCAATCAGCCCCAGCATTTT,CASSLGTANQPQHF
TRBJ2-7,-,TRBV20-1,11,-,TGCAGTGCCCCCGACTATGACGAGCAGTACTTC,CSAPDYDEQYF
TRBJ2-6,-,TRBV28,15,TRBD1,TGTGCCAGCAGTCTCGGGACAGCTGGGGCCAACGTCCTGACTTTC,CASSLGTAGANVLTF
TRBJ1-1,-,TRBV5-4,15,-,TGTGCCAGCACCCCCACGCCGGAGGGCAACACTGAAGCTTTCTTT,CASTPTPEGNTEAFF
TRBJ2-3,-,TRBV6-6,12,-,TGTGCCAGCGAAGGAAGCGGTCTACCGCAGTATTTT,CASEGSGLPQYF
TRBJ1-5,-,TRBV21-1,18,-,TGTGCCAGCAGCACAGTCGACAGGGCAGAGAATTACAATCAGCCCCAGCATTTT,CASSTVDRAENYNQPQHF
TRBJ2-2,-,TRBV18,12,TRBD1,TGTGCCAGCTCACCACCCGGGGACAGGCTGTTTTTT,CASSPPGDRLFF
TRBJ1-5,few,TRBV2,14,-,TGTGCCAGCAGTGAACTCGGGGGGAATCAGCCCCAGCATTTT,CASSELGGNQPQHF
TRBJ2-1,once,TRBV6-5,14,TRBD2,TGTGCCAGCAGACCTAGCGGGAGGGGGAATGAGCAGTTCTTC,CASRPSGRGNEQFF
TRBJ2-5,-,TRBV9,18,-,TGTGCCAGCAGCGGCTCTGGGGGAACCCATGGGTATCAAGAGACCCAGTACTTC,CASSGSGGTHGYQETQYF
TRBJ2-7,-,TRBV4-2,15,TRBD1,TGTGCCAGCAGCCAAGATGGGACAGAGACCTACGAGCAGTACTTC,CASSQDGTETYEQYF
TRBJ2-1,-,TRBV11-3,13,-,TGTGCCAGCAGCACGGACAGATACAATGAGCAGTTCTTC,CASSTDRYNEQFF
TRBJ1-2,-,TRBV28,16,-,TGTGCCAGCAGTTTCCCCGGGGGCAGATCGAACTATGGCTACACCTTC,CASSFPGGRSNYGYTF
TRBJ1-1,-,TRBV6-5,14,TRBD1,TGTGCCAGCAGTCGTCAGGGGGCGATCACTGAAGCTTTCTTT,CASSRQGAITEAFF
TRBJ1-1,-,TRBV7-9,11,-,TGTGCCAGCAACGGGGGCACTGAAGCTTTCTTT,CASNGGTEAFF
TRBJ1-5,-,TRBV10-1,16,TRBD1,TGCGCCAGCAGTGGCGGGACAGGGGGAAGCAATCAGCCCCAGCATTTT,CASSGGTGGSNQPQHF
TRBJ2-7,-,TRBV18,15,-,TGTGCCAGCTCACCTAGAGAGAACCCGGCGGGAGAGCAGTACTTC,CASSPRENPAGEQYF
TRBJ2-5,-,TRBV18,16,-,TGTGCCAGCTCATTCGCAGTAAGCGGGTTAGAGGAGACCCAGTACTTC,CASSFAVSGLEETQYF
TRBJ1-4,once,TRBV27,14,-,TGTGCCAGCAGACCACTCGCAACTAATGAAAAACTGTTTTTT,CASRPLATNEKLFF
TRBJ2-5,once,TRBV28,16,-,TGTGCCAGCAGTTTAACAGGGCCAGGACAAGGCGAGACCCAGTACTTC,CASSLTGPGQGETQYF
TRBJ2-6,-,TRBV6-1,13,-,TGTGCCAGCAGTTGGCTGGAGGCCAACGTCCTGACTTTC,CASSWLEANVLTF
TRBJ1-4,-,TRBV6-5,14,-,TGTGCCAGCAGTTACAAGTACAATAATGAAAAACTGTTTTTT,CASSYKYNNEKLFF
TRBJ1-5,-,TRBV28,14,-,TGTGCCAGCTGGGACGCGGACCTAATTTTGCCCCAGCATTTT,CASWDADLILPQHF
TRBJ2-1,-,TRBV28,13,TRBD2,TGTGCCGTTGGGAGCGGGGACTACAATGAGCAGTTCTTC,CAVGSGDYNEQFF